Listed here are 9 T cell receptor beta chains from one sample, sequenced in a study of T cells after yellow fever vaccination (dated by TCRdb to between 2019 and 2020). The label giving this sample's treatment or condition can be read as: live attenuated yellow fever vaccine strain. The library was produced with 5' RACE. This sample was sequenced with an Illumina HiSeq 2500. TCRdb ran its own pipeline on the public reads, namely fastp trimming at Q25 and MiXCR clone calling, and kept in-frame beta chains. Entries that share a CDR3 protein sequence are merged under the most common genes and DNA. The sample data list over 85,000 distinct CDR3 sequences, and approximately 9% of these were observed just once. About 15% of the sample is in the top ten clones. The specimen comprised CD8+ T cells not binding an NS4B(214-222) dextramer, sorted from PBMCs, sampled around 15 days after the first yellow fever vaccination. Interpreted using the paper, the cell subset or site label stands for: NS4B epitope dextramer-negative CD8 T cells. The receptors were gathered from a man in his late teens or twenties who received the YFV17D yellow fever vaccine.

The chain links TRBV11-2 to TRBJ2-1, with 7 bases identical to TRBD1. Germline V gene sequence: CDR1 SGHAT, CDR2 FQNNGV. This CDR3 has 15 amino acids. Losses at the gene ends were 3 bases for V and 8 bases for J; bases not matched to a gene: 10. The CDR3 loop reads CASSFPRDRFYEQFF. The CDR3, as DNA: TGTGCCAGCAGCTTCCCCCGGGACAGATTTTATGAGCAGTTCTTC.

The chain employs TRBV3-1 and TRBJ1-5, with 8 bases that match TRBD1. J was trimmed by 4 bases and V by 2 bases; bases with no gene match: 7. CDR1 is LGHDT, CDR2 YNNKEL, per germline (reference sequence). The CDR3 spans 16 residues. The CDR3 reads CASSQLTRGLNQPQHF. The CDR3 DNA is TGTGCCAGCAGCCAATTAACCAGGGGGCTGAATCAGCCCCAGCATTTT.

This clonotype was picked up a small number of times. The chain is built from TRBV4-3 and TRBJ1-2; no definite D call. V gave up 1 base and J gave up 1 base, with 13 bases separating them. The CDR3 extends over 16 amino acids. Germline CDR1 and CDR2: LGHNA and YSLEER. CDR3 coding DNA: TGCGCCAGCAGCCAAGGGTTGGGCTTGGATAACTATGGCTACACCTTC. This sequence encodes CASSQGLGLDNYGYTF.

The chain employs TRBV6-1 and TRBJ1-4; no clear D. This CDR3 region has 15 residues. Germline-derived CDR1 and CDR2 are MNHNS and SASEGT. The V and J ends lost 6 bases and 0 bases respectively, with 11 bases between them. CDR3 loop: CASRKFPPTNEKLFF. The CDR3 bases are TGTGCCAGCAGAAAGTTCCCCCCAACTAATGAAAAACTGTTTTTT.

This chain connects TRBV18 to TRBJ1-1, with D perhaps matching TRBD1 (5 bases). V lost 6 bases to trimming and J lost 6 bases, with 23 bases between them. The CDR3 is 16 amino acids. CDR1 KGHSH and CDR2 LQKENI come from the germline V gene. The CDR3 protein is CASSRRSRARSAEAFF. In DNA, the CDR3 is TGTGCCAGCTCCCGCAGGAGCAGGGCGCGAAGCGCTGAAGCTTTCTTT. Full variable domain (outside the CDR3, taken from reference TRBV18 and TRBJ1-1): NAGVMQNPRHLVRRRGQEARLRCSPMKGHSHVYWYRQLPEEGLKFMVYLQKENIIDESGMPKERFSAEFPKEGPSILRIQQVVRGDSAAYFCASSRRSRARSAEAFFGQGTRLTVV.

V is TRBV9 and J is TRBJ2-3; no firm D call. CDR3 size: 10 residues. Trimming took off 8 bases at V and 7 bases at J, with 8 bases between the two ends. Germline V lookup: CDR1 SGDLS, CDR2 YYNGEE. The CDR3 DNA reads TGTGCCAGTTCCGGCTATACGCAGTATTTT. Protein: CASSGYTQYF.

This sequence joins TRBV5-1 and TRBJ1-1, with D possibly matching TRBD1 (5 bases). The germline V gene encodes CDR1 SGHRS and CDR2 YFSETQ. V gave up 4 bases and J gave up 6 bases, with 22 bases separating them. The CDR3 spans 16 residues. In DNA form, the CDR3 reads TGCGCCAGCAGCCCCACCCCGGGACGGACCCCCTCTGAAGCTTTCTTT. Its protein is CASSPTPGRTPSEAFF.

Concerning this clonotype: At one boundary the junction diverges from the germline segment, which might be a read error. The chain carries TRBV7-1 and TRBJ2-1; D ambiguous. TRBV7-1 counts as an open reading frame of uncertain function. CDR3 length: 14 amino acids. The CDR3 DNA reads TGTGCCAGCAGCCCCGAGCGCCGCTACTATGAGCAGTTCTTC. Residues: CASSPERRYYEQFF.

The chain couples TRBV12-3 or TRBV12-4 to TRBJ1-6; D gene unclear. The CDR3 has 11 amino acids. The V end lost 3 bases, the J end lost 13 bases, and 7 bases lay between the germline ends. CDR3 in amino acids: CASSFGEPLHF. CDR3 sequence (DNA): TGTGCCAGCAGTTTCGGGGAGCCCCTCCACTTT.